Presented here are 15 T cell receptor beta chains from one specimen sequenced in a study of blood T cell repertoires in COVID-19. Here immunoSEQ multiplex PCR was the method, and the copy in TCRdb shows in-frame clones only, minus some. The sample has about 21,000 clones, approximately 90% seen once. The sequencing sample was made of peripheral blood. Source of these receptors: a man between 65 and 85 years old with active COVID-19.

The CDR3 DNA reads TGTGCCAGCAGCTTAGGGGACAGGGTTAAAGAGACCCAGTACTTC. Translated, it gives CASSLGDRVKETQYF. J is TRBJ2-5 and V is TRBV7-9; 9 bases line up with TRBD1. Trimming cost V 1 base and J 3 bases; bases outside gene matches: 3. This CDR3 has 15 residues. Germline values: CDR1 SEHNR, CDR2 FQNEAQ (reference sequence).

The J gene is TRBJ1-2, the V gene TRBV6-5, with 9 bases matching TRBD1. The CDR3 consists of 13 residues. J gave up 8 bases and V 4 bases, and 5 bases lay outside the gene matches. The germline V gene encodes CDR1 MNHEY and CDR2 SVGAGI. The CDR3 DNA follows: TGTGCCAGCAGTTGGGGACAGGGTCGCGGCTACACCTTC. Its protein product is CASSWGQGRGYTF.

The V gene is TRBV19, the J gene TRBJ2-7, with 10 bases that match TRBD1. This CDR3 has 14 amino acids. From germline, CDR1 is LNHDA and CDR2 SQIVND (reference sequence). The junction had 5 bases not matched to a gene; V was cut back by 5 bases and J by 4 bases. CDR3 amino acids: CASSYGTGAYEQYF. The CDR3 bases are TGTGCCAGTAGTTATGGGACAGGGGCGTACGAGCAGTACTTC.

The rearrangement joins TRBV5-1 to TRBJ2-7, with 7 bases lining up with TRBD2. J gave up 1 base and V 4 bases, and 8 bases lay outside the gene matches. From germline, CDR1 is SGHRS and CDR2 YFSETQ. The CDR3 length is 15 residues. The CDR3 DNA follows: TGCGCCAGCAGCCATGGTCGCGGGAGATCCTACGAGCAGTACTTC. This codes for CASSHGRGRSYEQYF.

The chain combines TRBV19 with TRBJ1-2; D is unresolved. Germline assignment: CDR1 LNHDA and CDR2 SQIVND (reference sequence). The CDR3 is 13 residues long. Between the trimmed V and J ends, which lost 10 bases and 4 bases, there was a span of 16 bases. The CDR3 bases are TGTGCCACCTCGGCGGGCAGAATCTATGGCTACACCTTC. This codes for CATSAGRIYGYTF.

J is TRBJ1-1 and V is TRBV11-3; D not certain. Germline V gene lookup returns CDR1 SGHNT and CDR2 YENEEA. Trimming stripped 0 bases from V and 6 bases from J, with 11 bases between. The CDR3 is 14 residues long. This CDR3 reads CASSLDPGWPEAFF. The CDR3 nucleotides are TGTGCCAGCAGCTTAGATCCCGGGTGGCCTGAAGCTTTCTTT. Full variable domain (remainder filled in from reference TRBV11-3 and TRBJ1-1): EAGVVQSPRYKIIEKKQPVAFWCNPISGHNTLYWYLQNLGQGPELLIRYENEEAVDDSQLPKDRFSAERLKGVDSTLKIQPAELGDSAVYLCASSLDPGWPEAFFGQGTRLTVV.

The CDR3 DNA reads as TGTGCCATCAGTGAAGGGCACAGGGGGTCCACTGAAGCTTTCTTT. This codes for CAISEGHRGSTEAFF. The rearrangement links TRBV10-3 to TRBJ1-1, with 8 bases fitting TRBD1. Germline CDR1 ENHRY, CDR2 SYGVKD. V lost 3 bases and J lost 4; bases outside the gene matches: 7. This CDR3 comprises 15 residues.

This chain connects TRBV3-1 (or the pseudogene TRBV3-2) to TRBJ2-3; weak D call: TRBD1 (5 bases). V dropped 0 bases and J dropped 4 bases, with 11 bases sitting between them. Germline CDR1 reads LGHDT; CDR2 reads YNNKEL (reference sequence). This CDR3 is built from 15 residues. CDR3 DNA: TGTGCCAGCAGCCAAGAGGTGGGGCACCCAGATACGCAGTATTTT. It encodes CASSQEVGHPDTQYF.

This sequence joins TRBV4-1 and TRBJ2-5; 10 nucleotides align to TRBD2. V was pared by 2 bases and J by 0 bases, with 6 bases of the junction left unmatched. The germline V gene has CDR1 MGHRA and CDR2 YSYEKL. The CDR3 runs 17 residues. As DNA, the CDR3 is TGCGCCAGCAGCCAATGGGTGACTAGCGGGTACCAAGAGACCCAGTACTTC. As protein: CASSQWVTSGYQETQYF.

The chain recombines TRBV19 with TRBJ2-2; D is possibly TRBD2 (5 bases). From germline, CDR1 is LNHDA and CDR2 SQIVND (reference sequence). The length of the CDR3 is 15 residues. Trimming shortened V by 0 bases and J by 4 bases, and 9 bases separated the two germline ends. The CDR3 loop reads CASSIERGFTGELFF. As DNA, the CDR3 is TGTGCCAGTAGTATAGAGCGCGGGTTCACCGGGGAGCTGTTTTTT.

The chain has TRBV6-1 and TRBJ2-3, with a tentative D call TRBD1 (6 bases). With 1 base removed from V and 3 bases from J, the gap between germline ends came to 23 bases. Germline lookup yields CDR1 MNHNS and CDR2 SASEGT. This CDR3 has 19 residues. In nucleotides, the CDR3 is TGTGCCAGCAGTGAAGGAAGGTACAGGGTGAGGGAGATAACAGATACGCAGTATTTT. This sequence encodes CASSEGRYRVREITDTQYF.

The chain employs TRBV7-9 and TRBJ1-4; D might be TRBD1 (5 bases). The CDR3 sequence is 10 residues long. Germline-derived CDR1 and CDR2 are SEHNR and FQNEAQ (reference sequence). The V gene lost 10 bases and the J gene lost 8 bases, with 8 bases spanning the gap. The CDR3 nucleotides are TGTGCCACCTCAGGGGAAAAACTGTTTTTT. Translating gives CATSGEKLFF.

This clone has more than one count but fewer than ten. The gene calls are TRBV4-2 and TRBJ1-1; D is unresolved. In germline, CDR1 is LGHNA, CDR2 YNFKEQ. CDR3 length: 12 residues. The V end was cut by 3 bases, the J end by 3 bases, with 5 bases between. CDR3 sequence reads: CASSHPYTEAFF. In DNA form, the CDR3 reads TGTGCCAGCAGCCACCCTTACACTGAAGCTTTCTTT.

The J gene is TRBJ2-7, the V gene TRBV5-1; no clear D. V was pared by 7 bases and J by 0 bases, with 5 bases between. The CDR3 has 11 amino acids. Germline V lookup: CDR1 SGHRS, CDR2 YFSETQ. CDR3 loop: CASRSSYEQYF. The CDR3 DNA reads TGCGCCAGCCGTAGCTCCTACGAGCAGTACTTC.

The chain employs TRBV7-6 and TRBJ2-7; D may be TRBD1 (5 bases). The CDR3 loop spans 13 amino acids. V dropped 5 bases and J dropped 2 bases, with 10 bases sitting between them. The V gene's germline CDR1 is SGHVS and CDR2 FNYEAQ. CDR3 in amino acids: CASSDQGPYEQYF. Here the CDR3 DNA reads TGTGCCAGCAGCGATCAGGGCCCCTACGAGCAGTACTTC. The full variable domain, with the rest looked up from reference TRBV7-6 and TRBJ2-7, is GAGVSQSPRYKVTKRGQDVALRCDPISGHVSLYWYRQALGQGPEFLTYFNYEAQQDKSGLPNDRFSAERPEGSISTLTIQRTEQRDSAMYRCASSDQGPYEQYFGPGTRLTVT.